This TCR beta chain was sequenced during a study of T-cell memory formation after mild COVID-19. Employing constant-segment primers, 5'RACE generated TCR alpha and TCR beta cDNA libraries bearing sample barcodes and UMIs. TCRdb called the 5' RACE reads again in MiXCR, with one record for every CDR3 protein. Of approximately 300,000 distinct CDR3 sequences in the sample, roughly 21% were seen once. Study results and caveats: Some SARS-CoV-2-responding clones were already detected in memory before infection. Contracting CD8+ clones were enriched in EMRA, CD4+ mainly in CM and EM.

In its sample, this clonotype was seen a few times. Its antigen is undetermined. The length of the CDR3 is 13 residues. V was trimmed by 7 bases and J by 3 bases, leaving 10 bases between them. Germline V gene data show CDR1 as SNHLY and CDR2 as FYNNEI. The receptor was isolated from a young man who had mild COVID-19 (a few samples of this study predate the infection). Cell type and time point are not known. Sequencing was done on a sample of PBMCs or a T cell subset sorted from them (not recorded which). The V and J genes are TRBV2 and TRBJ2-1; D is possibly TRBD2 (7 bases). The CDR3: CASMGGHYNEQFF. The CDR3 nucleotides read TGTGCCAGCATGGGGGGGCACTACAATGAGCAGTTCTTC.